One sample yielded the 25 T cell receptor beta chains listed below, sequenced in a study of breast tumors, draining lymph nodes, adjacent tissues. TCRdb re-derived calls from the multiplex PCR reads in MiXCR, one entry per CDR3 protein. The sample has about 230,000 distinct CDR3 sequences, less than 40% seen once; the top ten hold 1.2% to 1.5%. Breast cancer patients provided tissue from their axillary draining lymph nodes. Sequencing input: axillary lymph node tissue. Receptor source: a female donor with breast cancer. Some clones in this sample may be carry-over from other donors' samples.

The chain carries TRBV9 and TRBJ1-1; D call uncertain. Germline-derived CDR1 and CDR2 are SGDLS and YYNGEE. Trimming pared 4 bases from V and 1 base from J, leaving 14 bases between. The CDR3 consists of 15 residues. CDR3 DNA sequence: TGTGCCAGCAGCTCGCTGGACGGGAGGAACACTGAAGCTTTCTTT. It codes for CASSSLDGRNTEAFF.

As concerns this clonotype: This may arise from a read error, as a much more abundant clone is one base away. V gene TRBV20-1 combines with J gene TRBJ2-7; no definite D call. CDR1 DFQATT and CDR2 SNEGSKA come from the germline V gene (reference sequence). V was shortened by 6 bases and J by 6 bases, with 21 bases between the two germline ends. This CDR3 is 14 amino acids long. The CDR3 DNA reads TGCAGTGCCCAAGGCGTATTAGGCGGTTCCGAGCAGTACTTC. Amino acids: CSAQGVLGGSEQYF.

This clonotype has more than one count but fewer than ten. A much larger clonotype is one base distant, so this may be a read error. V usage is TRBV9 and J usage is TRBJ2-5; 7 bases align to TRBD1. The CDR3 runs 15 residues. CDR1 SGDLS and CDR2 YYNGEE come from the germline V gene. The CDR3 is CASSVAWDSQETPYF. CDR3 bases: TGTGCCAGCAGCGTAGCATGGGACAGCCAAGAGACCCCGTACTTC.

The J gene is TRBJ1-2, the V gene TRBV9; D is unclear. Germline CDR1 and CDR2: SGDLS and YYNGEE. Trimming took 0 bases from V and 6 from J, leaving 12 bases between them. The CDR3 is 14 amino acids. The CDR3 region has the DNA TGTGCCAGCAGCGTAGAAACGTCCGCGGATGGCTACACCTTC. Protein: CASSVETSADGYTF.

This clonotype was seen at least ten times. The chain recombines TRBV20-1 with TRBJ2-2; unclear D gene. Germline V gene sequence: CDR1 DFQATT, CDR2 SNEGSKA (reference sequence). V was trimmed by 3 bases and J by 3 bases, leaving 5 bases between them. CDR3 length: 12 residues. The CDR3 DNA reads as TGCAGTGCTAGCATGGACACCGGGGAGCTGTTTTTT. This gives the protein CSASMDTGELFF.

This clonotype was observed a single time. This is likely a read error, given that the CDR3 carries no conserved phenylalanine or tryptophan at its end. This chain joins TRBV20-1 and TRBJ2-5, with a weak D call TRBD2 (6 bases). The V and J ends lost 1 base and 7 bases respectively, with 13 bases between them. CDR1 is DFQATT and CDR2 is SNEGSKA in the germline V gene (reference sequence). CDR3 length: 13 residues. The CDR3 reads CSARGGLGGTQYL. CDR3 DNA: TGCAGTGCTAGAGGTGGACTGGGAGGGACCCAGTACCTC.

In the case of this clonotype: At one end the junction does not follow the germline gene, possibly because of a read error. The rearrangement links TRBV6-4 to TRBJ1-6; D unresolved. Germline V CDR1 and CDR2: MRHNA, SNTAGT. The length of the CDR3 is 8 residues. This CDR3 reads CASSDGQF. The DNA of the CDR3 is TGTGCCAGCAGTGACGGGCAGTTC.

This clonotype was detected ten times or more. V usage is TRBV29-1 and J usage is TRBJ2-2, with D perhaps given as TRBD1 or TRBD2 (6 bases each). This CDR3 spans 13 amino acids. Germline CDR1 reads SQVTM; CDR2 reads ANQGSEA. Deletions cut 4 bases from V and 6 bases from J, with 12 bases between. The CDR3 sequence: CSVVGGSAGELFF. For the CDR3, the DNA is TGCAGCGTTGTGGGGGGCTCGGCCGGGGAGCTGTTTTTT.

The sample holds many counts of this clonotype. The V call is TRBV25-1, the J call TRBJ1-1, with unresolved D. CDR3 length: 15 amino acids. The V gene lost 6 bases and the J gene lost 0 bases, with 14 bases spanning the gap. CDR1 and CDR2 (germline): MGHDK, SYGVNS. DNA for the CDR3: TGTGCCAGCAGCCCAGTCGTGGGCTTGAACACTGAAGCTTTCTTT. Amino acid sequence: CASSPVVGLNTEAFF.

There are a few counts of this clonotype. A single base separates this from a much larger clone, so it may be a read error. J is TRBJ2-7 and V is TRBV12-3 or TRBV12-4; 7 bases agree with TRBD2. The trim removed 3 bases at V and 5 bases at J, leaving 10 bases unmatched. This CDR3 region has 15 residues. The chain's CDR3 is CASSFVGGGRDEQYF. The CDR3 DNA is TGTGCCAGCAGTTTCGTGGGCGGGGGAAGAGACGAGCAGTACTTC.

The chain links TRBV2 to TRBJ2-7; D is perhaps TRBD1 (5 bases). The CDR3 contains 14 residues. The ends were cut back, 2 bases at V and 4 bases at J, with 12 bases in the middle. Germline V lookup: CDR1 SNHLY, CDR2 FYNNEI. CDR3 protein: CASSEQGSEYEQYF. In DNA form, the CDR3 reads TGTGCCAGCAGTGAACAGGGCAGTGAATACGAGCAGTACTTC.

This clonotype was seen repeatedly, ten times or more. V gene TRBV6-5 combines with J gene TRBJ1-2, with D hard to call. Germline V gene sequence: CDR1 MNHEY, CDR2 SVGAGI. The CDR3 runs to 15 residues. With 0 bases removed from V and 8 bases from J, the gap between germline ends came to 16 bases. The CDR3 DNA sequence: TGTGCCAGCAGTTACTCGCCGCGCCAGGTTCGGGGCTACACCTTC. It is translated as CASSYSPRQVRGYTF.

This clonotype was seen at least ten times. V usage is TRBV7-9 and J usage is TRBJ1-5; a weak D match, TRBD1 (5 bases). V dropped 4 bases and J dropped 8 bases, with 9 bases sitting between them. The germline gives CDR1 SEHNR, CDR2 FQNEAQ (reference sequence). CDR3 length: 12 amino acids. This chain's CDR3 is CASSSSGKPQHF. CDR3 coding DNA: TGTGCCAGCAGCTCCTCAGGGAAGCCCCAGCATTTT.

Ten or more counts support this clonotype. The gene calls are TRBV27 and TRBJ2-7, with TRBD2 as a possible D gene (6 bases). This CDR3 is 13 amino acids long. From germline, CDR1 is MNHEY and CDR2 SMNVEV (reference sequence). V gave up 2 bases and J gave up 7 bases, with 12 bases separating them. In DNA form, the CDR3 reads TGTGCCAGCAGTTTAGTGTTAGCGGATGAGCAGTACTTC. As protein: CASSLVLADEQYF.

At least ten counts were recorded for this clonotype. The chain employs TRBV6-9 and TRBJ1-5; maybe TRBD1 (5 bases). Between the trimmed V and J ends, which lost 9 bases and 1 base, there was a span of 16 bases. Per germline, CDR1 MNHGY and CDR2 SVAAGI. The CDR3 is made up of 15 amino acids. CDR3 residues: CARRRQMESNQPQHF. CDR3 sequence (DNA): TGTGCCAGGCGAAGACAGATGGAGAGCAATCAGCCCCAGCATTTT.

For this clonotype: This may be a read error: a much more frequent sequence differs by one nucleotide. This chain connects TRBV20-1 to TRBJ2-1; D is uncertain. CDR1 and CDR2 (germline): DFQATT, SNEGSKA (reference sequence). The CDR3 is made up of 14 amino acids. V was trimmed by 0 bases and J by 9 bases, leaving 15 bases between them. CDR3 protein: CSARDQETRAEQFF. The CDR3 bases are TGCAGTGCTAGAGATCAAGAGACCCGCGCTGAGCAGTTCTTC.

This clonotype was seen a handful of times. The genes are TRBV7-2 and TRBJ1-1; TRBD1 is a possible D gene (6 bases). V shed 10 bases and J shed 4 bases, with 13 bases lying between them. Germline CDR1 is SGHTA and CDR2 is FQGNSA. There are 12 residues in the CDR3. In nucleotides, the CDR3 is TGTGCCACCCGGGGGCCCAGCACTGAAGCTTTCTTT. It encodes CATRGPSTEAFF.

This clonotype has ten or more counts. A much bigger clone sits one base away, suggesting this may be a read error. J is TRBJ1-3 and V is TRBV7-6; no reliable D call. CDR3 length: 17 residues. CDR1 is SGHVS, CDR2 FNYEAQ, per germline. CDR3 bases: TGTGCCAGCAGCCAACAACCTGCCGCCAGCTCTGGAAACCCCATATATTTT. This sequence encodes CASSQQPAASSGNPIYF.

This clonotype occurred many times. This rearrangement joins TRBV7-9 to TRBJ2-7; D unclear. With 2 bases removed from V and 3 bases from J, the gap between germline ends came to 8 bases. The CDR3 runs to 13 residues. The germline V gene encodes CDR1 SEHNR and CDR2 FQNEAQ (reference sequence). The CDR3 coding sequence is TGTGCCAGCAGCTTAATCCAAAACTACGAGCAGTACTTC. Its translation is CASSLIQNYEQYF.

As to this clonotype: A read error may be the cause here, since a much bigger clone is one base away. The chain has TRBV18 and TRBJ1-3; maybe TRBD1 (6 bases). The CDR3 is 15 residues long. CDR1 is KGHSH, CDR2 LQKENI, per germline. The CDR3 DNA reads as TGTACCAGCTCAAGAACAGGGAAGGACGGAAACACCATATATTTT. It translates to CTSSRTGKDGNTIYF.

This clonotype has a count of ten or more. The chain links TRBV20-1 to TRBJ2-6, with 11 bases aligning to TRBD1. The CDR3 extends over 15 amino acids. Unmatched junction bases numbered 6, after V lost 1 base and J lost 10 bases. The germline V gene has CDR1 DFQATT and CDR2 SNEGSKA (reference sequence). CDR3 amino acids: CSARAGQGVSNVLTF. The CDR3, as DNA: TGCAGTGCTAGAGCGGGACAGGGGGTTAGTAACGTCCTGACTTTC.

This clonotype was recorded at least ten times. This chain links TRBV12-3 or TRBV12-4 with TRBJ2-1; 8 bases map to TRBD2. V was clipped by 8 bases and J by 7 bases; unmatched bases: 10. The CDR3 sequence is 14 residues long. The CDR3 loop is CASGIPGGRNEQFF. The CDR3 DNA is TGTGCCAGCGGAATACCGGGAGGGAGGAATGAGCAGTTCTTC.

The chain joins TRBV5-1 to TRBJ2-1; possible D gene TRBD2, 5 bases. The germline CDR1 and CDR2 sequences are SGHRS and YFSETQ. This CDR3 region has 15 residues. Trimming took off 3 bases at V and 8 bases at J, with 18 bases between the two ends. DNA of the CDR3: TGCGCCAGCAGCTGTGTCGGGAAGGGAACCGATGAGCAGTTCTTC. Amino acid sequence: CASSCVGKGTDEQFF.

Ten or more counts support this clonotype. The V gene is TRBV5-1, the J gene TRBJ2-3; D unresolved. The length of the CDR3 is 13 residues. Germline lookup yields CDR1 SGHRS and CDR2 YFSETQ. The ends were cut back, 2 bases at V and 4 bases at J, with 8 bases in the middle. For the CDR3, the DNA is TGCGCCAGCAGCTTAACAATTCCAGATACGCAGTATTTT. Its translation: CASSLTIPDTQYF.

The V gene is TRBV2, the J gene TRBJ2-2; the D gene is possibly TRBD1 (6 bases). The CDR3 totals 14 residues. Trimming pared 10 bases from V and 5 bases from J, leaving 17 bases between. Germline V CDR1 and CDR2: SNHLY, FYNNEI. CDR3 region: CATQSEQGTGELFF. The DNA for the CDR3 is TGTGCCACCCAGTCGGAACAGGGTACCGGGGAGCTGTTTTTT.